Below are 20 T cell receptor beta chains sequenced from a single sample in a study of blood T cell repertoires in COVID-19. Sequenced by immunoSEQ multiplex PCR; TCRdb stores in-frame clones only, minus some. The table includes about 92,000 clones, over 80% detected once. Material: peripheral blood. Receptors were obtained from a woman of 80 years or more with active or convalescent COVID-19.

The chain is built from TRBV10-3 and TRBJ1-2, with TRBD1 matching over 10 bases. Germline V gene data show CDR1 as ENHRY and CDR2 as SYGVKD. The J segment lost 7 bases and the V segment lost 10 bases, leaving 12 bases of the junction unmatched. This CDR3 is 14 amino acids long. The CDR3 protein is CATEPGTGVSGYTF. The DNA of the CDR3 is TGTGCCACGGAACCCGGGACAGGGGTGAGTGGCTACACCTTC.

This clone was seen only a few times. The genes are TRBV19 and TRBJ2-6; D might be TRBD1 (5 bases). Per the germline V gene, CDR1 is LNHDA and CDR2 is SQIVND (reference sequence). V dropped 6 bases and J dropped 2 bases, with 14 bases sitting between them. The CDR3 is made up of 16 amino acids. The DNA of the CDR3 is TGTGCCAGTAGCGTAGGGGTTAGGGCTGGGGCCAACGTCCTGACTTTC. Translating it yields CASSVGVRAGANVLTF.

The rearrangement uses TRBV4-1 and TRBJ1-2, with D perhaps TRBD1 (6 bases). The CDR3 length is 15 residues. The V gene lost 3 bases and the J gene lost 4 bases, with 15 bases spanning the gap. Germline V gives CDR1 MGHRA, CDR2 YSYEKL. CDR3 coding DNA: TGCGCCAGCAGCCAGGAACCGGGGGGCGGCTATGGCTACACCTTC. Its protein is CASSQEPGGGYGYTF.

V and J are TRBV3-1 (or the pseudogene TRBV3-2) and TRBJ1-2; 7 nucleotides agree with TRBD1. Germline V gene sequence: CDR1 LGHDT, CDR2 YNNKEL (reference sequence). The CDR3 is 15 amino acids. With V trimmed by 4 bases and J by 0 bases, 5 bases remained unmatched. The CDR3 is CASSPSGTANYGYTF. In DNA form, the CDR3 reads TGTGCCAGCAGCCCCTCCGGGACAGCTAACTATGGCTACACCTTC.

The V gene is TRBV11-2, the J gene TRBJ1-2; TRBD1 aligns across 9 bases. The CDR3 has 15 amino acids. Germline assignment: CDR1 SGHAT and CDR2 FQNNGV. V lost 5 bases to trimming and J lost 0 bases; unmatched junction nucleotides: 4. The CDR3, as DNA: TGTGCCAGCAGCCCCCGGACAGGGGCTAACTATGGCTACACCTTC. This gives the protein CASSPRTGANYGYTF.

The V gene is TRBV19, the J gene TRBJ1-2; D might be TRBD1 (6 bases). Between the trimmed V and J ends, which lost 3 bases and 3 bases, there was a span of 8 bases. Germline lookup yields CDR1 LNHDA and CDR2 SQIVND (reference sequence). This CDR3 is built from 13 residues. The CDR3 DNA reads as TGTGCCAGTAGTATTGGGGGCTACTATGGCTACACCTTC. Amino acid sequence: CASSIGGYYGYTF.

The gene calls are TRBV11-2 and TRBJ2-1; 8 nucleotides match TRBD1. Trimming took 2 bases from V and 7 from J; bases not matched to a gene: 7. CDR1 is SGHAT and CDR2 is FQNNGV in the germline V gene. The CDR3 totals 15 residues. The CDR3 coding sequence is TGTGCCAGCAGCTTATGGACAGGGACCTTGAATGAGCAGTTCTTC. It yields the protein CASSLWTGTLNEQFF.

This chain joins TRBV4-1 and TRBJ2-3; D remains ambiguous. This CDR3 is 16 amino acids long. Germline-derived CDR1 and CDR2 are MGHRA and YSYEKL. Trimming took 1 base from V and 0 from J, leaving 11 bases between them. Written as DNA, the CDR3 is TGCGCCAGCAGCCAAGTGTCCGGTACTAGCACAGATACGCAGTATTTT. Amino acids: CASSQVSGTSTDTQYF.

The chain couples TRBV14 to TRBJ2-3, with D perhaps matching TRBD2 (5 bases). Germline values: CDR1 SGHDN, CDR2 FVKESK. V was clipped by 4 bases and J by 1 base, with 9 bases between them. The CDR3 runs 14 residues. CDR3 coding DNA: TGTGCCAGCAGCCTCGAGGGTCGCACAGATACGCAGTATTTT. Amino acid sequence: CASSLEGRTDTQYF.

The CDR3 DNA reads TGTGCCTGGAGTCGTCCCCAGGATAGCACAGATACGCAGTATTTT. As protein: CAWSRPQDSTDTQYF. The chain recombines TRBV30 with TRBJ2-3, with D hard to call. The germline CDR1 and CDR2 sequences are GTSNPN and SVGIG (reference sequence). The CDR3 runs 15 residues. The ends were cut back, 2 bases at V and 0 bases at J, with 12 bases in the middle.

The rearrangement links TRBV2 to TRBJ2-5; the D gene is possibly TRBD1 (5 bases). Germline lookup yields CDR1 SNHLY and CDR2 FYNNEI. V was trimmed by 3 bases and J by 2 bases, leaving 13 bases between them. The length of the CDR3 is 15 residues. CDR3 nucleotides: TGTGCCAGCAGTGACGTTCGACAGCCTCAAGAGACCCAGTACTTC. Translation: CASSDVRQPQETQYF.

The chain has TRBV4-3 and TRBJ1-1; D might be TRBD1 (6 bases). The length of the CDR3 is 12 residues. V dropped 4 bases and J dropped 7 bases, with 10 bases sitting between them. Germline CDR1 LGHNA, CDR2 YSLEER. The CDR3 nucleotides read TGCGCCAGCAGCCGTGGACAGTATGAAGCTTTCTTT. This gives the protein CASSRGQYEAFF.

The chain recombines TRBV11-1 with TRBJ1-2; D might be TRBD1 (5 bases). Germline V gene sequence: CDR1 SGHAT, CDR2 FQDESV (reference sequence). The CDR3 is 13 residues long. V gave up 7 bases and J gave up 10 bases, with 19 bases separating them. CDR3 DNA: TGTGCCAGCACCCTAGGGCCAGGGAAGGCCTACACCTTC. It specifies CASTLGPGKAYTF.

This sequence joins TRBV18 and TRBJ1-2; possible D gene TRBD1, 6 bases. This CDR3 is built from 13 residues. Germline V gene sequence: CDR1 KGHSH, CDR2 LQKENI. The V gene lost 5 bases and the J gene lost 8 bases, with 15 bases spanning the gap. In DNA, the CDR3 is TGTGCCAGCTCAACGCGGGGGGCGGAAGGCTACACCTTC. It encodes CASSTRGAEGYTF. Full variable domain (missing parts from reference TRBV18 and TRBJ1-2): NAGVMQNPRHLVRRRGQEARLRCSPMKGHSHVYWYRQLPEEGLKFMVYLQKENIIDESGMPKERFSAEFPKEGPSILRIQQVVRGDSAAYFCASSTRGAEGYTFGSGTRLTVV.

V and J are TRBV7-9 and TRBJ2-1; D not resolved. The CDR3 has 17 residues. Trimming left V 5 bases short and J 0 bases short, with 17 bases between. The germline gives CDR1 SEHNR, CDR2 FQNEAQ (reference sequence). CDR3 in amino acids: CASSPTPRQSSYNEQFF. The CDR3 DNA is TGTGCCAGCAGCCCTACCCCGCGGCAGAGCTCCTACAATGAGCAGTTCTTC.

J is TRBJ1-6 and V is TRBV2, with TRBD1 identical over 10 bases. J was trimmed by 11 bases and V by 5 bases; bases with no gene match: 9. The CDR3 is 15 amino acids. Germline CDR1 and CDR2: SNHLY and FYNNEI. CDR3 sequence (DNA): TGTGCCAGCAGTTCCCGGACAGGGGGTTCGGCACCCCTCCACTTT. This encodes CASSSRTGGSAPLHF.

CDR3 sequence: CASSILPGKVSPLHF. As DNA, the CDR3 is TGTGCCAGTAGTATACTTCCCGGGAAGGTTTCACCCCTCCACTTT. This chain joins TRBV19 and TRBJ1-6; no definite D call. Trimming removed 2 bases at V and 9 bases at J, with 14 bases between. Germline-derived CDR1 and CDR2 are LNHDA and SQIVND (reference sequence). CDR3 length equals 15 residues.

The chain combines TRBV9 with TRBJ2-7, with 7 bases that match TRBD1. Germline CDR1 and CDR2: SGDLS and YYNGEE. Trimming cost V 2 bases and J 3 bases; bases outside gene matches: 8. The CDR3 contains 15 residues. The CDR3 region has the DNA TGTGCCAGCAGCGTGACAGGGAAGGGAATCTACGAGCAGTACTTC. Its translation: CASSVTGKGIYEQYF.

This clone has just a few counts. The chain combines TRBV11-2 with TRBJ2-1, with 7 positions matching TRBD2. Germline trimming cut 1 base from V and 2 bases from J; bases unmatched to any gene: 5. The CDR3 spans 16 residues. Germline loops: CDR1 SGHAT, CDR2 FQNNGV. The CDR3 DNA sequence: TGTGCCAGCAGCTTAGCGGCGGGAGCCCCCTACAATGAGCAGTTCTTC. Its translation: CASSLAAGAPYNEQFF.

The J gene is TRBJ2-5, the V gene TRBV5-5; 7 bases match TRBD1. The junction had 3 bases not matched to a gene; V was cut back by 4 bases and J by 3 bases. The CDR3 length is 13 residues. Germline-derived CDR1 and CDR2 are SGHKS and YYEKEE (reference sequence). CDR3 nucleotides: TGTGCCAGCAGCCTTACAGGGGAAGAGACCCAGTACTTC. It is translated as CASSLTGEETQYF.